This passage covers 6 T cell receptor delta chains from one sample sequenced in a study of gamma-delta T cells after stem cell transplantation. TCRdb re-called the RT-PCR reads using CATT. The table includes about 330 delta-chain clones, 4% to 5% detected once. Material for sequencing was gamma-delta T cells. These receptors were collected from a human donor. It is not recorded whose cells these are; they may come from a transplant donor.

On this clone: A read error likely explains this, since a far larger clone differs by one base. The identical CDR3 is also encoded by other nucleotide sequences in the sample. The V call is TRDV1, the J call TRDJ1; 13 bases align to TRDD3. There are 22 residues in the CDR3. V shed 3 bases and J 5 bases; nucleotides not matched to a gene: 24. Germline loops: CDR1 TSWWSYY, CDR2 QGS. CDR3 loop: CALGDLRPSTGGYGHGTDKLIF. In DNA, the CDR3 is TGTGCTCTTGGGGACCTACGCCCCAGTACTGGGGGATACGGTCACGGCACTGATAAACTCATCTTT.

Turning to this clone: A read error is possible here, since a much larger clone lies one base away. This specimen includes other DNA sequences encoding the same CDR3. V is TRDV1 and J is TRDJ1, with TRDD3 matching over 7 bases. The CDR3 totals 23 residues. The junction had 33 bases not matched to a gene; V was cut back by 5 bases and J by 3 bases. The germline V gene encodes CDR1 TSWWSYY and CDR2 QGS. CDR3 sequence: CALGTRAFRPPLGATMRSDKLIF. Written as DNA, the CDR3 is TGTGCTCTTGGGACCCGTGCATTTCGACCGCCGCTGGGGGCTACTATGAGGTCCGATAAACTCATCTTT.

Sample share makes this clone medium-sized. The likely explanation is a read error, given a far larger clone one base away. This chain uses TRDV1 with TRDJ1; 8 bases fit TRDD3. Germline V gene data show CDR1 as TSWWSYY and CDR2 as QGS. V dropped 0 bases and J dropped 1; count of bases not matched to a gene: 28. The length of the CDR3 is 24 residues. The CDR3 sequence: CALGELYGPLYWGPTPGTTDKLIF. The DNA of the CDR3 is TGTGCTCTTGGGGAACTGTACGGGCCCCTTTACTGGGGGCCGACTCCGGGAACCACCGATAAACTCATCTTT.

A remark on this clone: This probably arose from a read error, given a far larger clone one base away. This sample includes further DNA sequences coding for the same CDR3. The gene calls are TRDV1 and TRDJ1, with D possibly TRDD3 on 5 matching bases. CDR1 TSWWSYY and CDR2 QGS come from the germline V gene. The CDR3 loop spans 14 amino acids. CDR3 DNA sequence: TGCGCTCTTGGGGTTAAGACCAGGGATGTTGGACTCATCTTT. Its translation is CALGVKTRDVGLIF.

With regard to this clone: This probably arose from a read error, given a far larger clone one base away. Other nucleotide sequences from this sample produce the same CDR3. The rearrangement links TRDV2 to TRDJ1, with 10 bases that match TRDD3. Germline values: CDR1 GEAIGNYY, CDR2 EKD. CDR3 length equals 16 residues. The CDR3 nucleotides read TGTGCCTGTGACATCCTCCGTACTGGGGGATCCGATAAACTCATCTTC. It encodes CACDILRTGGSDKLIF.

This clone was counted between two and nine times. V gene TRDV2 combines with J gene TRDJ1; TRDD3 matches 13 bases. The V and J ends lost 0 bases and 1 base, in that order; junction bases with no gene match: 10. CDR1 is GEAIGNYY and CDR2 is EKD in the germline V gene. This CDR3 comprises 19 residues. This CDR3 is CACDTLLGDTPTGTDKLIF. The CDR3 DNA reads TGTGCCTGTGACACCTTACTGGGGGATACGCCTACGGGCACCGATAAACTCATCTTT.